Listed here are 9 T cell receptor beta chains from one sample, sequenced in a study of shared clonotypes between healthy human individuals. Measured with immunoSEQ multiplex PCR; TCRdb has only the in-frame clones, and not every one. Of 110,000 or so clones listed, under 70% are singletons. Sample: memory CD8+ T cells sorted from blood. As for subset: CD45RO+ cells pooled with CCR7-negative TemRA cells. The receptors come from a woman in her twenties or thirties in good health.

J is TRBJ1-2 and V is TRBV27, with D perhaps TRBD1 (6 bases). The CDR3 totals 15 residues. Trimming cost V 0 bases and J 6 bases, with 14 bases left between them. CDR1 and CDR2 from the germline V gene are MNHEY and SMNVEV (reference sequence). The CDR3 reads CASSLSRGAGNGYTF. The CDR3 DNA reads TGTGCCAGCAGTTTATCGAGGGGGGCAGGGAATGGCTACACCTTC.

V gene TRBV4-1 combines with J gene TRBJ2-1, with 13 nucleotides matching TRBD2. CDR1 is MGHRA, CDR2 YSYEKL, per germline. This CDR3 contains 18 residues. V lost 3 bases to trimming and J lost 7 bases; unmatched junction nucleotides: 12. The CDR3 region has the DNA TGCGCCAGCAGCCAGACCCAGGGAGGGACTAGCGGGAAAAATGAGCAGTTCTTC. Amino acids: CASSQTQGGTSGKNEQFF.

The chain employs TRBV6-4 and TRBJ2-1, with TRBD2 as a possible D gene (6 bases). Trimming pared 6 bases from V and 4 bases from J, leaving 13 bases between. The CDR3 totals 14 residues. Germline values: CDR1 MRHNA, CDR2 SNTAGT. CDR3 coding DNA: TGTGCCAGCAGCAAAAGTCGGGAGTACAATGAGCAGTTCTTC. This sequence encodes CASSKSREYNEQFF.

The rearrangement links TRBV28 to TRBJ1-2, with D perhaps matching TRBD1 (6 bases). The germline V and J ends were trimmed by 6 bases and 5 bases, with 13 bases remaining between them. The CDR3 runs 13 residues. Germline V gene sequence: CDR1 MDHEN, CDR2 SYDVKM. The CDR3, as DNA: TGTGCCAGCAGGGGGGCAGGGCGTTATGGCTACACCTTC. It yields the protein CASRGAGRYGYTF.

The J gene is TRBJ2-7, the V gene TRBV28, with D possibly called TRBD1 or TRBD2 (5 bases each). The CDR3 runs to 13 residues. Trimming shortened V by 2 bases and J by 2 bases, and 7 bases separated the two germline ends. Germline CDR1 MDHEN, CDR2 SYDVKM. CDR3 loop: CASSLQGAYEQYF. CDR3 sequence (DNA): TGTGCCAGCAGTTTACAGGGAGCCTACGAGCAGTACTTC. Complete variable domain (other parts from reference TRBV28 and TRBJ2-7): DVKVTQSSRYLVKRTGEKVFLECVQDMDHENMFWYRQDPGLGLRLIYFSYDVKMKEKGDIPEGYSVSREKKERFSLILESASTNQTSMYLCASSLQGAYEQYFGPGTRLTVT.

J is TRBJ2-7 and V is TRBV27; 10 nucleotides align to TRBD2. Germline lookup yields CDR1 MNHEY and CDR2 SMNVEV (reference sequence). The CDR3 has 17 residues. V shed 6 bases and J 4 bases; nucleotides not matched to a gene: 15. The CDR3 DNA sequence: TGTGCCAGCAGCCTTCGGCCTAGCGGGAGTCTTTCATACGAGCAGTACTTC. This translates into CASSLRPSGSLSYEQYF.

This clone was detected only a few times. This chain uses TRBV5-1 with TRBJ2-1; maybe TRBD1 (6 bases). V shed 1 base and J shed 4 bases, with 15 bases lying between them. CDR1 and CDR2 from the germline V gene are SGHRS and YFSETQ. The CDR3 totals 16 residues. CDR3 in DNA: TGCGCCAGCAGCTTGAATTGGGGGCTCAATTACAATGAGCAGTTCTTC. This sequence encodes CASSLNWGLNYNEQFF.

The chain links TRBV6-5 to TRBJ2-3; D may be TRBD1 (5 bases). CDR1 is MNHEY, CDR2 SVGAGI, per germline. V was trimmed by 7 bases and J by 6 bases, leaving 20 bases between them. The CDR3 spans 15 residues. The CDR3: CASKPGPGNMDTQYF. The CDR3 nucleotides read TGTGCCAGCAAACCCGGGCCAGGGAATATGGATACGCAGTATTTT.

This clone was observed a single time. V and J are TRBV5-7 and TRBJ2-7; weak D call: TRBD1 (7 bases). TRBV5-7 is known as an ORF, though its function is uncertain. The CDR3 runs 16 residues. V was trimmed by 0 bases and J by 2 bases, leaving 15 bases between them. The DNA for the CDR3 is TGTGCCAGCAGCTTGGAATCGGGAGACAGGGCCTACGAGCAGTACTTC. Translating it yields CASSLESGDRAYEQYF.